This T cell receptor (beta chain) appears in the sequencing data of a study of early T cells in non-severe SARS-CoV-2 infection. Study outcomes and limitations: VDJdb matching, biased toward anti-spike CD8 responses, missed private and CD4 specificities.

Germline V gene sequence: CDR1 SGDLS, CDR2 YYNGEE. This CDR3 contains 15 residues. V was pared by 4 bases and J by 4 bases, with 9 bases of the junction left unmatched. On this clonotype: The antigen is undetermined.

Each CDR3 protein is one row after TCRdb ran MiXCR on the 5' RACE reads. The sample lists some 97,000 distinct CDR3 sequences, approximately 11% occurring once. The TCR was taken from an adult who was a healthcare worker with PCR-confirmed SARS-CoV-2 infection or an uninfected control (not recorded which). The chain uses TRBV9 and TRBJ1-2, with 8 bases aligning to TRBD1. This sample comprised whole blood, obtained at baseline. CDR3 sequence reads: CASSPSGTGVYGYTF. DNA of the CDR3: TGTGCCAGCAGCCCTTCCGGGACAGGAGTCTATGGCTACACCTTC.